This is a list of T cell receptor beta chains from one sample in a study of T cells in Graves' hyperthyroidism and ophthalmopathy. MiXCR was run by TCRdb on the multiplex PCR reads, yielding one entry per CDR3 protein. In the table there are some 570,000 distinct CDR3 sequences, more than 13% of which are singletons. Sequenced input: blood. Receptor source: a woman between 18 and 29 years old with Graves' ophthalmopathy. Both conserved end residues are part of each CDR3. D genes are given only for firm matches. Only some rows state a clone size, as once, few, many or a class for expanded clones.

CDR3 | DNA | length | V | size | J | D
CASSPLVNIQETQYF | TGTGCCAGCAGTCCCCTCGTGAACATACAAGAGACCCAGTACTTC | 15 | TRBV28 | . | TRBJ2-5 | .
CASRLKGDLSQPQHF | TGTGCCAGCAGACTTAAGGGGGATCTTAGTCAGCCCCAGCATTTT | 15 | TRBV2 | many | TRBJ1-5 | .
CASSPHSDTQYF | TGTGCCAGCAGCCCTCACTCAGATACGCAGTATTTT | 12 | TRBV9 | many | TRBJ2-3 | .
CASSTDRGGGLAGELFF | TGTGCCAGTAGTACGGACAGGGGAGGCGGTTTGGCCGGGGAGCTGTTTTTT | 17 | TRBV19 | few | TRBJ2-2 | TRBD1
CATSDPSLAGADTQYF | TGTGCCACCAGTGATCCCTCTTTAGCGGGGGCAGATACGCAGTATTTT | 16 | TRBV24-1 | many | TRBJ2-3 | TRBD2
CASSLGLSTVYGYTF | TGTGCCAGCAGCTTAGGCCTTTCCACAGTATATGGCTACACCTTC | 15 | TRBV5-5 | . | TRBJ1-2 | .
CASSQEGYPPTNTGELFF | TGCGCCAGCAGCCAAGAGGGGTACCCCCCGACAAACACCGGGGAGCTGTTTTTT | 18 | TRBV4-1 | few | TRBJ2-2 | .
CASSTTQGGLAGNTIYF | TGTGCCAGCAGCACGACCCAGGGGGGTTTGGCTGGAAACACCATATATTTT | 17 | TRBV7-9 | . | TRBJ1-3 | TRBD1
CASGTWGTQYF | TGTGCCAGCGGAACCTGGGGGACCCAGTACTTC | 11 | TRBV28 | many | TRBJ2-5 | .
CASSGQYGYTF | TGTGCCAGCAGCGGACAGTACGGCTACACCTTC | 11 | TRBV12-3/TRBV12-4 | many | TRBJ1-2 | .
CASSVEDRGFYGYTF | TGTGCCAGCAGCGTAGAAGACAGGGGATTCTATGGCTACACCTTC | 15 | TRBV9 | . | TRBJ1-2 | TRBD1
CASSPSTAADTQYF | TGTGCCAGCTCACCATCGACGGCTGCAGATACGCAGTATTTT | 14 | TRBV18 | . | TRBJ2-3 | .
CAWSGLAGGTDTQYF | TGTGCCTGGAGTGGGCTAGCGGGAGGCACAGATACGCAGTATTTT | 15 | TRBV30 | many | TRBJ2-3 | TRBD2
CASSQVYYETQYF | TGTGCCAGCAGCCAAGTCTACTATGAGACCCAGTACTTC | 13 | TRBV14 | few | TRBJ2-5 | .
CASSDSGTPDTQYF | TGTGCCAGCTCTGATAGCGGGACCCCAGATACGCAGTATTTT | 14 | TRBV28 | many | TRBJ2-3 | TRBD2
CASRATSGARNTGELFF | TGTGCCAGCAGGGCTACTAGCGGGGCCCGTAACACCGGGGAGCTGTTTTTT | 17 | TRBV9 | many | TRBJ2-2 | TRBD2
CASSFLAGEGYEQYF | TGTGCCAGCAGCTTTCTAGCGGGAGAGGGGTACGAGCAGTACTTC | 15 | TRBV11-2 | many | TRBJ2-7 | TRBD2
CASTFWRDGGNEQFF | TGTGCCAGTACTTTTTGGAGGGATGGGGGCAATGAGCAGTTCTTC | 15 | TRBV12-3/TRBV12-4 | few | TRBJ2-1 | .
CASSRGLADQETQYF | TGTGCCAGCAGCCGTGGGCTAGCGGACCAAGAGACCCAGTACTTC | 15 | TRBV7-9 | . | TRBJ2-5 | TRBD2
CASTEKGTAKGNTEAFF | TGTGCCAGCACCGAAAAAGGGACAGCTAAGGGGAACACTGAAGCTTTCTTT | 17 | TRBV9 | . | TRBJ1-1 | TRBD1
CASSYSGVGRATSGNTIYF | TGTGCCAGCAGTTACTCTGGTGTGGGACGGGCGACCTCTGGAAACACCATATATTTT | 19 | TRBV6-2/TRBV6-3 | . | TRBJ1-3 | .
CASSFSTTDTQYF | TGTGCCAGCAGCTTCAGCACCACAGATACGCAGTATTTT | 13 | TRBV7-3 | many | TRBJ2-3 | .
CASTSGLYEQYF | TGTGCCAGCACCTCCGGGCTTTACGAGCAGTACTTC | 12 | TRBV25-1 | few | TRBJ2-7 | .
CASSDRGSNSPLHF | TGTGCCAGCAGTGACAGGGGCTCAAATTCACCCCTCCACTTT | 14 | TRBV2 | many | TRBJ1-6 | .
CASSPAASGGHNEQFF | TGTGCCAGCAGCCCCGCTGCTAGCGGGGGTCACAATGAGCAGTTCTTC | 16 | TRBV7-2 | many | TRBJ2-1 | TRBD2
CASSFQAGLDEQYF | TGTGCCAGCAGTTTCCAAGCAGGGCTCGATGAGCAGTACTTC | 14 | TRBV6-1 | many | TRBJ2-7 | .
CSAPGTGLYGYTF | TGCAGTGCCCCCGGGACAGGCCTCTATGGCTACACCTTC | 13 | TRBV20-1 | many | TRBJ1-2 | TRBD1
CASWPGSYNEQFF | TGTGCCAGTTGGCCAGGCTCCTACAATGAGCAGTTCTTC | 13 | TRBV19 | . | TRBJ2-1 | .
CASTFGQGADYGYTF | TGTGCCAGCACCTTTGGGCAAGGGGCGGACTATGGCTACACCTTC | 15 | TRBV5-6 | many | TRBJ1-2 | .
CASSSTGEHSPLHF | TGTGCCAGCAGCTCTACAGGGGAACATTCACCCCTCCACTTT | 14 | TRBV28 | many | TRBJ1-6 | TRBD1
CASSALLATGELFF | TGTGCCAGCAGTGCCTTACTAGCAACCGGGGAGCTGTTTTTT | 14 | TRBV28 | . | TRBJ2-2 | .
CASSYYGEVAGGGAFF | TGTGCCAGCAGTTACTACGGGGAAGTGGCAGGCGGAGGAGCTTTCTTT | 16 | TRBV6-5 | many | TRBJ1-1 | .
CASTLGGGKETQYF | TGTGCCAGCACCCTAGGGGGAGGGAAAGAGACCCAGTACTTC | 14 | TRBV28 | many | TRBJ2-5 | .
CASTRGLHEQYF | TGTGCCAGCACGAGGGGGCTGCACGAGCAGTACTTC | 12 | TRBV12-3/TRBV12-4 | many | TRBJ2-7 | TRBD1
CASSQVGGKTEQFF | TGTGCCAGCAGCCAAGTTGGGGGGAAAACTGAGCAGTTCTTC | 14 | TRBV14 | many | TRBJ2-1 | .
CSAEALQWKENTIYF | TGCAGTGCGGAGGCCCTACAGTGGAAAGAAAACACCATATATTTT | 15 | TRBV20-1 | . | TRBJ1-3 | .
CASTTRSGGGAYTGELFF | TGTGCCAGCACCACCCGCTCCGGGGGGGGCGCTTATACCGGGGAGCTGTTTTTT | 18 | TRBV7-2 | many | TRBJ2-2 | TRBD2
CASSPGSAGTSGANVLTF | TGTGCCAGCAGTCCGGGGTCGGCAGGGACATCTGGGGCCAACGTCCTGACTTTC | 18 | TRBV28 | many | TRBJ2-6 | .
CASSSIGRENYEQFF | TGTGCCAGCAGCTCGATCGGGCGGGAGAACTACGAGCAGTTCTTC | 15 | TRBV5-6 | . | TRBJ2-1 | TRBD2
CASRVDRANEQFF | TGTGCCAGCAGGGTTGACAGGGCTAATGAGCAGTTCTTC | 13 | TRBV11-2 | many | TRBJ2-1 | TRBD1
CASWAGGYDEQYF | TGTGCCAGCTGGGCAGGGGGCTATGACGAGCAGTACTTC | 13 | TRBV27 | many | TRBJ2-7 | TRBD1
CASRRSGMEDTQYF | TGTGCCAGCAGGCGGAGCGGGATGGAGGATACGCAGTATTTT | 14 | TRBV7-3 | few | TRBJ2-3 | TRBD2
CASSLGLSGSVGDTQYF | TGTGCCAGCAGCTTAGGACTCTCTGGATCCGTCGGAGATACGCAGTATTTT | 17 | TRBV11-3 | many | TRBJ2-3 | .
CASSLRENYGYTF | TGTGCCAGCAGTTTAAGGGAGAACTATGGCTACACCTTC | 13 | TRBV12-3/TRBV12-4 | many | TRBJ1-2 | .
CASSSVDLEAFF | TGTGCCAGCAGCTCCGTTGATCTTGAAGCTTTCTTT | 12 | TRBV27 | many | TRBJ1-1 | .
CASSFVGANQPQHF | TGTGCCAGCAGTTTTGTGGGGGCCAATCAGCCCCAGCATTTT | 14 | TRBV28 | many | TRBJ1-5 | .
CASSGRWGAWEQYF | TGTGCCAGCAGCGGCCGGTGGGGGGCATGGGAGCAGTACTTC | 14 | TRBV27 | many | TRBJ2-7 | .
CASSPHASGRSYEQYF | TGTGCCAGCAGCCCTCACGCTAGCGGGAGGAGCTACGAGCAGTACTTC | 16 | TRBV6-1 | many | TRBJ2-7 | TRBD2
CASSMVAGYNEQFF | TGTGCCAGTAGTATGGTGGCGGGATACAATGAGCAGTTCTTC | 14 | TRBV19 | many | TRBJ2-1 | .
CSGGTSGRGEQYF | TGCAGTGGCGGGACTAGCGGGAGGGGCGAGCAGTACTTC | 13 | TRBV20-1 | many | TRBJ2-7 | TRBD2
CASSLRGAGGAWETQYF | TGTGCCAGCAGTTTAAGGGGGGCAGGGGGCGCTTGGGAGACCCAGTACTTC | 17 | TRBV28 | many | TRBJ2-5 | TRBD1
CASRPGTANTEAFF | TGTGCCAGTAGACCCGGGACAGCGAACACTGAAGCTTTCTTT | 14 | TRBV19 | many | TRBJ1-1 | TRBD1